This is a list of T cell receptor beta chains from one sample in a study of blood T cell repertoires in COVID-19. TCRdb keeps only in-frame clones here, not all; method: immunoSEQ multiplex PCR. The data hold around 78,000 clones, with 85% to 90% observed a single time. The sequenced material came from PBMCs or T cells enriched from blood (not recorded which). These receptors were collected from a woman between 45 and 65 years old with acute COVID-19. Both conserved end residues are part of each CDR3. A D gene is named only where the DNA matches it firmly. Only some rows state a clone size, as once, few, many or a class for expanded clones.

>TRBD2|few|TRBJ2-2|TRBV7-6
TGTGCCAGCTCCCTTACCGGGACTACGATCACCGGGGAGCTGTTTTTT
CASSLTGTTITGELFF
>.|.|TRBJ2-3|TRBV12-3/TRBV12-4
TGTGCCAGCAGTTCTCCAGATACGCAGTATTTT
CASSSPDTQYF
>TRBD1|.|TRBJ1-2|TRBV6-4
TGTGCCAGCAGAGGGACAGGGTCTTCTGGTGGCTACACCTTC
CASRGTGSSGGYTF
>TRBD1|.|TRBJ2-7|TRBV5-6
TGTGCCAGCAGCTTGGCCCGGGACAGGGCGATTCACGAGCAGTACTTC
CASSLARDRAIHEQYF
>TRBD1|.|TRBJ2-6|TRBV19
TGTGCCAGTAGTATCTCGACAGGGAGCCTAGGAGCCAACGTCCTGACTTTC
CASSISTGSLGANVLTF
>.|.|TRBJ1-2|TRBV7-2
TGTGCCAGCAGCTTGACAGTTCGTGATGGCTACACCTTC
CASSLTVRDGYTF
>.|.|TRBJ1-1|TRBV19
TGTGCCAGTACTGGGGGCGGCACTGAAGCTTTCTTT
CASTGGGTEAFF
>.|.|TRBJ2-7|TRBV11-3
TGTGCCAGCGGACCGGACAGTGCCTACGAGCAGTACTTC
CASGPDSAYEQYF
>TRBD2|.|TRBJ2-3|TRBV9
TGTGCCAGCAGCGTAGCAGGGACTAGCGGGAGTACGCAGTATTTT
CASSVAGTSGSTQYF
>TRBD1|.|TRBJ2-5|TRBV12-3/TRBV12-4
TGTGCCAGCAGTAGAACAGGGGCGGAGACCCAGTACTTC
CASSRTGAETQYF
>TRBD2|.|TRBJ2-7|TRBV2
TGTGCCAGCAGCGCAAGACTAGCGGGAGCCCCCCACGAGCAGTACTTC
CASSARLAGAPHEQYF
>TRBD2|.|TRBJ2-5|TRBV5-4
TGTGCCAGCAGCTTGTGGACTAGCGGGAGTGAGACCCAGTACTTC
CASSLWTSGSETQYF
>.|.|TRBJ2-3|TRBV5-1
TGCGCCAGCAGCTTGGAGTCTAGCATCACAGATACGCAGTATTTT
CASSLESSITDTQYF
>.|.|TRBJ2-3|TRBV30
TGTGCCTGCCCGGGGTCCCCCACAGATACGCAGTATTTT
CACPGSPTDTQYF
>TRBD2|.|TRBJ2-5|TRBV2
TGTGCCAGCAGTGGTAGGACTAGCGGGAGCGCCCCACAAGAGACCCAGTACTTC
CASSGRTSGSAPQETQYF
>TRBD1|.|TRBJ1-1|TRBV7-9
TGTGCCAGCAGCTTGGGACAGGGAAACACTGAAGCTTTCTTT
CASSLGQGNTEAFF
>TRBD1|.|TRBJ1-2|TRBV4-2
TGTGCCAGCAGCCAAGATCAGGTGACAGGGTCCTATGGCTACACCTTC
CASSQDQVTGSYGYTF
>.|few|TRBJ1-4|TRBV2
TGTGCCAGCAAAAAAAGAGGGACTGGTAATGAAAAACTGTTTTTT
CASKKRGTGNEKLFF
>TRBD2|.|TRBJ2-3|TRBV9
TGTGCCAGCAGCCCAGGACTAGCGGGGGGTACTAGCACAGATACGCAGTATTTT
CASSPGLAGGTSTDTQYF
>TRBD1|.|TRBJ1-2|TRBV5-1
TGCGCCAGCAGCTTATACAGGGGTCCTAACTATGGCTACACCTTC
CASSLYRGPNYGYTF
>.|.|TRBJ1-3|TRBV9
TGTGCCAGCAGCGTAGTTGACAGCTCTGGAAACACCATATATTTT
CASSVVDSSGNTIYF
>.|.|TRBJ2-7|TRBV11-3
TGTGCCAGCAGCTCGACTTATGGAGATTTCTACGAGCAGTACTTC
CASSSTYGDFYEQYF
>.|.|TRBJ1-1|TRBV30
TGTGCCTGGAGGGGTGTTGGGAGGAACACTGAAGCTTTCTTT
CAWRGVGRNTEAFF
>.|.|TRBJ1-3|TRBV21-1
TGTGCCAGCAGCAAAGATAGGACAGGCTCTGGAAACACCATATATTTT
CASSKDRTGSGNTIYF
>.|.|TRBJ2-1|TRBV4-1
TGCGCCAGCAGCCAGATAGGAAGGACACGGAATGAGCAGTTCTTC
CASSQIGRTRNEQFF
>.|.|TRBJ1-1|TRBV7-9
TGTGCCATAGGGGGTACTGAAGCTTTCTTT
CAIGGTEAFF
>TRBD1|.|TRBJ1-1|TRBV18
TGTGCCAGCTCAATAGACAGGGATTATAACACTGAAGCTTTCTTT
CASSIDRDYNTEAFF
>.|.|TRBJ1-1|TRBV4-2
TGTGCCAGCAGCCAAGATCGGGGGGGTGCAGAAGCTTTCTTT
CASSQDRGGAEAFF
>TRBD1|.|TRBJ2-5|TRBV29-1
TGCAGCGTGGAACAGGGGCCGGAGACCCAGTACTTC
CSVEQGPETQYF
>.|.|TRBJ2-7|TRBV7-2
TGTGCCAGCAGCTCAGACACTTACGAGCAGTACTTC
CASSSDTYEQYF
>TRBD2|.|TRBJ2-5|TRBV18
TGTGCCAGCTCACCAATAGCGGGACAAGAAGAGACCCAGTACTTC
CASSPIAGQEETQYF